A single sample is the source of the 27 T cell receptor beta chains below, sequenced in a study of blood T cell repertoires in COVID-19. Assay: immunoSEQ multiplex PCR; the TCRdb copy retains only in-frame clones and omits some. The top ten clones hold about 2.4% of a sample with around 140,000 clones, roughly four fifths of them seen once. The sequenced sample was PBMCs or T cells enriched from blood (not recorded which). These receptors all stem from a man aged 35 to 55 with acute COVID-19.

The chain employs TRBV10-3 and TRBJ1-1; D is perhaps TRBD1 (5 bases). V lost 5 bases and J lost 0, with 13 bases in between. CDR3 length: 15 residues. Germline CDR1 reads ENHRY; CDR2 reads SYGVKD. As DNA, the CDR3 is TGTGCCATCAGTCCAACAGGTTCCATGAACACTGAAGCTTTCTTT. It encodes CAISPTGSMNTEAFF.

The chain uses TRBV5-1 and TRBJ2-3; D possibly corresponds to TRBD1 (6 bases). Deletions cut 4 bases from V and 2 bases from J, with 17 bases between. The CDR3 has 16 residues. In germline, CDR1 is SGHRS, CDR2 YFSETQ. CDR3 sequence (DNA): TGCGCCAGCAGCCTGGGGGTTTCAGGGGCCACAGATACGCAGTATTTT. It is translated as CASSLGVSGATDTQYF.

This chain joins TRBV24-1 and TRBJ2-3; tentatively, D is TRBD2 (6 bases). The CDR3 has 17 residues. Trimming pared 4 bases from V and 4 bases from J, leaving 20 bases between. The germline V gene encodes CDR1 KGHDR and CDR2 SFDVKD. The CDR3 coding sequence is TGTGCCACCAGTGACCCGAAATTGGCGGGGAGCGCAGATACGCAGTATTTT. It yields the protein CATSDPKLAGSADTQYF.

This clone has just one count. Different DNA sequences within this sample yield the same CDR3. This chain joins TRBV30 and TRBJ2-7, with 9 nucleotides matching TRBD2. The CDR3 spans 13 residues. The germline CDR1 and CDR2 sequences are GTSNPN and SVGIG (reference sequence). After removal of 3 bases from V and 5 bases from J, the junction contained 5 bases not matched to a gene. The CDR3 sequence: CAWRGGGAHEQYF. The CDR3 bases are TGTGCCTGGAGGGGCGGGGGGGCCCACGAGCAGTACTTC.

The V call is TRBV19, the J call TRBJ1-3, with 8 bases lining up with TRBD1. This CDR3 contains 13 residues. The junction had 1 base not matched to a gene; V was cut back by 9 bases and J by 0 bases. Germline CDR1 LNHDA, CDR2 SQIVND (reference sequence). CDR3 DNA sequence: TGTGCCAGCCAGGGGGCCTCTGGAAACACCATATATTTT. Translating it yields CASQGASGNTIYF.

The DNA of the CDR3 is TGTGCCAGCAGCTTAGGGACCGGGGGGGCAGAGACCCAGTACTTC. Translating it yields CASSLGTGGAETQYF. This rearrangement joins TRBV11-1 to TRBJ2-5; 8 positions match TRBD2. The CDR3 contains 15 residues. Trimming took 1 base from V and 4 from J; bases not matched to a gene: 5. CDR1 and CDR2 (germline): SGHAT, FQDESV (reference sequence). Full variable domain (rest looked up from reference TRBV11-1 and TRBJ2-5): EAEVAQSPRYKITEKSQAVAFWCDPISGHATLYWYRQILGQGPELLVQFQDESVVDDSQLPKDRFSAERLKGVDSTLKIQPAELGDSAMYLCASSLGTGGAETQYFGPGTRLLVL.

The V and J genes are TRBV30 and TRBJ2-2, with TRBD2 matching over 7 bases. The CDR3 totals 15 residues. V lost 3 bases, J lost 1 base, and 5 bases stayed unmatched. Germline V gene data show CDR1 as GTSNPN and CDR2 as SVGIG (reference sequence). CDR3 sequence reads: CAWSRGEGNTGELFF. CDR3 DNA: TGTGCCTGGAGCCGGGGGGAGGGGAACACCGGGGAGCTGTTTTTT.

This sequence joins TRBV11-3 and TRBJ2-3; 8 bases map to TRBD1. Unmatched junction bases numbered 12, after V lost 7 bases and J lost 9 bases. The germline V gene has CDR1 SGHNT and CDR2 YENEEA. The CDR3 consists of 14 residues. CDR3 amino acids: CASTMTGAGGTQYF. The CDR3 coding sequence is TGTGCCAGCACTATGACAGGGGCAGGGGGAACGCAGTATTTT.

CDR3 sequence reads: CASSPPGLETQYF. DNA for the CDR3: TGTGCCAGCAGCCCCCCAGGGTTGGAGACCCAGTACTTC. The gene calls are TRBV28 and TRBJ2-5; perhaps TRBD1 as D (5 bases). The CDR3 has 13 amino acids. Trimming left V 6 bases short and J 5 bases short, with 13 bases between. Germline lookup yields CDR1 MDHEN and CDR2 SYDVKM.

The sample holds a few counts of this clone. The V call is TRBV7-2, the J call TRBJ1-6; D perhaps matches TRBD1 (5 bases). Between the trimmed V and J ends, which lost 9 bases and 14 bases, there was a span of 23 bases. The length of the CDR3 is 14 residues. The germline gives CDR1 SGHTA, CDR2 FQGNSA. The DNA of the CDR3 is TGTGCCAGTACTATCGATTCCGGGGGTGCGACCCTCCACTTT. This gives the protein CASTIDSGGATLHF.

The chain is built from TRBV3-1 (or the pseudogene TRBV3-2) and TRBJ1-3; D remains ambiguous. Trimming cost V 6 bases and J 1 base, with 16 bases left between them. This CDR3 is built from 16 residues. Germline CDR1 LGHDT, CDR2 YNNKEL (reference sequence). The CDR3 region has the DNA TGTGCCAGCAGTCCCTGGTATCGAGATTCTGGAAACACCATATATTTT. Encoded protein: CASSPWYRDSGNTIYF.

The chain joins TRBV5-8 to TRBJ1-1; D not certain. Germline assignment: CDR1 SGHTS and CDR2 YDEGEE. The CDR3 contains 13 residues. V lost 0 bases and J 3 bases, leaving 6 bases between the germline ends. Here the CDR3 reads CASSLDSHTEAFF. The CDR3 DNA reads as TGTGCCAGCAGCTTGGACAGCCACACTGAAGCTTTCTTT.

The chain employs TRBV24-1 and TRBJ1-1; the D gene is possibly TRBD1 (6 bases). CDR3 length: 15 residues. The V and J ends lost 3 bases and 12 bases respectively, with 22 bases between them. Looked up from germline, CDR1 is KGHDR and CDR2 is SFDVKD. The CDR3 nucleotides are TGTGCCACCAGTGATGTTCAACCAGGGGCTGACAGAACTTTCTTT. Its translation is CATSDVQPGADRTFF.

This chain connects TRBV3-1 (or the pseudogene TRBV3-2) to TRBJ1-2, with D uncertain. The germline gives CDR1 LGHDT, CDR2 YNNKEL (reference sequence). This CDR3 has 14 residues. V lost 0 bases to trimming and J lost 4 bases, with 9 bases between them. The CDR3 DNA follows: TGTGCCAGCAGCCAAGATCTCACAGTCTATGGCTACACCTTC. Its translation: CASSQDLTVYGYTF.

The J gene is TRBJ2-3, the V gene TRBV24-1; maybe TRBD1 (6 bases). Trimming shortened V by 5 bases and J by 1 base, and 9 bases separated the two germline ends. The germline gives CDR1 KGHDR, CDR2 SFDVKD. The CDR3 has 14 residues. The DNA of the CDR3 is TGTGCCACCAGTGTTTCAGGGGGCACAGATACGCAGTATTTT. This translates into CATSVSGGTDTQYF.

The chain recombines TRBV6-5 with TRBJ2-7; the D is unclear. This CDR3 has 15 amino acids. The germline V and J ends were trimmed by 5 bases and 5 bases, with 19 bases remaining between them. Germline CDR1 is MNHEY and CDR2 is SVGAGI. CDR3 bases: TGTGCCAGCAGTAGAGAACGCCAGGCCATCCACGAGCAGTACTTC. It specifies CASSRERQAIHEQYF.

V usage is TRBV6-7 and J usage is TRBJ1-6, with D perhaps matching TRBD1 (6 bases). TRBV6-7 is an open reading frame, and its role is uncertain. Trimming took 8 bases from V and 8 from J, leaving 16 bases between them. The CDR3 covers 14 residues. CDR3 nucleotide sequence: TGTGCCAGCGGCCCCGGGACATTAGATTCACCCCTCCACTTT. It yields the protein CASGPGTLDSPLHF.

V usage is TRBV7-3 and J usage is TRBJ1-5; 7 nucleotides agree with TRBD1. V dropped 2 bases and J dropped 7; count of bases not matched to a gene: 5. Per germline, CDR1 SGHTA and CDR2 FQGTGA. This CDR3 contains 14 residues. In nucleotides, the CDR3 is TGTGCCAGCAGCTTAGGAGGGGGCGACCAGCCCCAGCATTTT. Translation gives CASSLGGGDQPQHF.

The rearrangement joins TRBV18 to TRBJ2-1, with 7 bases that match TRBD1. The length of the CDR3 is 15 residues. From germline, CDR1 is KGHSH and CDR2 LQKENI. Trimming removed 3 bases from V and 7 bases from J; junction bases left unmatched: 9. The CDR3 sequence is CASSPLRQGANEQFF. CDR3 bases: TGTGCCAGCTCACCGCTCCGACAGGGAGCGAATGAGCAGTTCTTC.

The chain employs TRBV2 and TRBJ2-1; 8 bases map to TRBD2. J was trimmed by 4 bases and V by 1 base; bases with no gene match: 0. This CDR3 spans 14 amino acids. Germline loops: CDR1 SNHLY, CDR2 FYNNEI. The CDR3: CASSEGLAYNEQFF. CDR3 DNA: TGTGCCAGCAGTGAAGGACTAGCGTACAATGAGCAGTTCTTC.

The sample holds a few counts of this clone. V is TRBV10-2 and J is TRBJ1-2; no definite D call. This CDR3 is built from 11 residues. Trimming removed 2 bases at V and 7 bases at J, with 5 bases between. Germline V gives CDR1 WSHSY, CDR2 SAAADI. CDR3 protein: CASSETGGYTF. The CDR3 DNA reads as TGCGCCAGCAGTGAGACCGGTGGCTACACCTTC.

The CDR3 nucleotides read TGTGCCAGCATCCCACGGCAGGGACAGGGGTTCTTC. Its protein is CASIPRQGQGFF. The chain recombines TRBV6-5 with TRBJ2-1; 9 nucleotides agree with TRBD1. Germline CDR1 is MNHEY and CDR2 is SVGAGI. The V segment lost 7 bases and the J segment 15 bases; nucleotides outside the gene matches: 10. The CDR3 is made up of 12 amino acids.

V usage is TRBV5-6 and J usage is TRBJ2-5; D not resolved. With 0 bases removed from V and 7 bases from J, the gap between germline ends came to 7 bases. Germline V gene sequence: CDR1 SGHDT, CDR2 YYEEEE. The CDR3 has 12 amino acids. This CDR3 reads CASSLAPGTQYF. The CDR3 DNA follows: TGTGCCAGCAGCTTGGCCCCGGGGACCCAGTACTTC. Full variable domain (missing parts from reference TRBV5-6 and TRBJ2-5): DAGVTQSPTHLIKTRGQQVTLRCSPKSGHDTVSWYQQALGQGPQFIFQYYEEEERQRGNFPDRFSGHQFPNYSSELNVNALLLGDSALYLCASSLAPGTQYFGPGTRLLVL.

CDR3 sequence (DNA): TGTGCCAGCAGCCCGCAGGGGACTGAAGCTTTCTTT. It translates to CASSPQGTEAFF. The chain links TRBV3-1 (or the pseudogene TRBV3-2) to TRBJ1-1; weak D call: TRBD1 (6 bases). This CDR3 spans 12 amino acids. Germline-derived CDR1 and CDR2 are LGHDT and YNNKEL (reference sequence). Trimming left V 4 bases short and J 5 bases short, with 8 bases between.

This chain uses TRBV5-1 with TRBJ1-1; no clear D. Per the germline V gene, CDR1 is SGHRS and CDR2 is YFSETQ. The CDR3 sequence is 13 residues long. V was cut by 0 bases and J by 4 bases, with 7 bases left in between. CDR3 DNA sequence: TGCGCCAGCAGCTTGGGAACGAGCACTGAAGCTTTCTTT. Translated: CASSLGTSTEAFF.

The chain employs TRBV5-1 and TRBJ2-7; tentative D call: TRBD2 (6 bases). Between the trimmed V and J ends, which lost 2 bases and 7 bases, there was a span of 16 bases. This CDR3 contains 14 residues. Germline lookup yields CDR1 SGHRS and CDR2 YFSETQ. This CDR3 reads CASSFTNEEGEQYF. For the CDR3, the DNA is TGCGCCAGCAGCTTCACGAATGAGGAGGGAGAGCAGTACTTC.

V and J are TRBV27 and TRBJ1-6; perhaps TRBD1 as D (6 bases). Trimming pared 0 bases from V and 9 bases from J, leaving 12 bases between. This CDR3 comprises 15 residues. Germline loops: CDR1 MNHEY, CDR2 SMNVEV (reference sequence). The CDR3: CASSLSGGGISPLHF. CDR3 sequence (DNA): TGTGCCAGCAGTTTATCGGGAGGGGGTATTTCACCCCTCCACTTT.